This TCR beta chain came from a study of T-cell reconstitution after alpha-beta-depleted transplantation in children. Per the germline V gene, CDR1 is SEHNR and CDR2 is FQNEAQ (reference sequence). The V segment lost 5 bases and the J segment 3 bases; nucleotides outside the gene matches: 3. The CDR3 runs to 14 residues. Molecular barcoding with unique molecular identifiers was used for the TCRbeta library. TCRdb analysed the PCR reads with MiXCR anew, one entry per CDR3 protein. The table records 900,000 or so distinct CDR3 sequences, around 15% of them present only once. Remarks on this clonotype: Its antigen is as yet unknown.

Study-level findings and limits: There were reportedly several hundred expanded graft clones from which alpha-beta T cells came about two months after transplant.

The chain combines TRBV7-9 with TRBJ1-1, with 10 bases fitting TRBD1. This clonotype was sampled from a male patient younger than 18 who had a stem cell transplant for acute lymphoblastic leukemia, so the T cells may come from the graft donor. The sample here was PBMCs, mostly from graft donor cells, taken 360 days after TCRalphabeta/CD19-depleted stem cell transplant. The CDR3 here is CASSAGTGDTEAFF. Here the CDR3 DNA reads TGTGCCAGCAGCGCCGGGACAGGGGACACTGAAGCTTTCTTT.